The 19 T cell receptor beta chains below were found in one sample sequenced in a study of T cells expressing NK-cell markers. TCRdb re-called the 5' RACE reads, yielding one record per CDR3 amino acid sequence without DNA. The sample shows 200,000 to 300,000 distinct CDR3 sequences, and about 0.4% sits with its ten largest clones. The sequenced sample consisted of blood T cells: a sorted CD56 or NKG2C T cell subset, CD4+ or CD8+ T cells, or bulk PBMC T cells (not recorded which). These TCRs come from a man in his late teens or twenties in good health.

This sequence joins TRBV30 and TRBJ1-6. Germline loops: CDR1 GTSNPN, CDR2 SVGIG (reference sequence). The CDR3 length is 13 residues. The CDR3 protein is CAWGRPQNSPLHF.

The CDR3 spells CASRLTGGNGNTEAFF. The rearrangement uses TRBV5-1 and TRBJ1-1; the TRBD1 assignment by TCRdb is unverifiable without DNA. The CDR3 consists of 16 residues. Germline-derived CDR1 and CDR2 are SGHRS and YFSETQ.

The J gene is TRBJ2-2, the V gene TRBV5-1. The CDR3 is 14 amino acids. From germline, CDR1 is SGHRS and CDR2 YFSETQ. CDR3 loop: CASSLLPNTGELFF. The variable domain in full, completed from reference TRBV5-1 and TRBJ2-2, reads KAGVTQTPRYLIKTRGQQVTLSCSPISGHRSVSWYQQTPGQGLQFLFEYFSETQRNKGNFPGRFSGRQFSNSRSEMNVSTLELGDSALYLCASSLLPNTGELFFGEGSRLTVL.

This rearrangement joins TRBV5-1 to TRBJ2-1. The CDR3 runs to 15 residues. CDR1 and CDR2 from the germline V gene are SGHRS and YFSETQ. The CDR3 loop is CASSLGSGVYNEQFF.

The CDR3 protein is CASSKLRGNTEVFF. The chain carries TRBV7-9 and TRBJ1-1; TCRdb proposes TRBD1, but this gene call is untestable without DNA. Germline values: CDR1 SEHNR, CDR2 FQNEAQ (reference sequence). CDR3 length equals 14 residues. The whole variable domain, filled in from reference TRBV7-9 and TRBJ1-1, reads DTGVSQNPRHKITKRGQNVTFRCDPISEHNRLYWYRQTLGQGPEFLTYFQNEAQLEKSRLLSDRFSAERPKGSFSTLEIQRTEQGDSAMYLCASSKLRGNTEVFFGQGTRLTVV.

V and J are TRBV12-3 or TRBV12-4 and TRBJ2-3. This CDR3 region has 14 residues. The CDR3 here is CASRTYLNTDTQYF.

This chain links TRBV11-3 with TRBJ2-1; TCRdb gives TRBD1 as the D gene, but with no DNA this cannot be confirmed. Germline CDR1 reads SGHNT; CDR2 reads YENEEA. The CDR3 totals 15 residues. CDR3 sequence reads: CASSPGGKGRNEQFF.

The chain's CDR3 is CSVEGIMREGGFF. This chain links TRBV29-1 with TRBJ2-1; the TRBD2 assignment by TCRdb is unverifiable without DNA. CDR1 is SQVTM and CDR2 is ANQGSEA in the germline V gene. This CDR3 contains 13 residues.

This CDR3 reads CASSLSGSVRYEQYF. The chain has TRBV12-3 or TRBV12-4 and TRBJ2-7; without DNA, the TCRdb call of TRBD1 cannot be checked. CDR3 length: 15 amino acids.

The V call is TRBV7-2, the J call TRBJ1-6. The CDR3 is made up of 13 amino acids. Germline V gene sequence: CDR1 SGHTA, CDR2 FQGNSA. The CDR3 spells CASSLASLTPLHF. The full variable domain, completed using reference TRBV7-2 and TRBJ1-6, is GAGVSQSPSNKVTEKGKDVELRCDPISGHTALYWYRQSLGQGLEFLIYFQGNSAPDKSGLPSDRFSAERTGGSVSTLTIQRTQQEDSAVYLCASSLASLTPLHFGNGTRLTVT.

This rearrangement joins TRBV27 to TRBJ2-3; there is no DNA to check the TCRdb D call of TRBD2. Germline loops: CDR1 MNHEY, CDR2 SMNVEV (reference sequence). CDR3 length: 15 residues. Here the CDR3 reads CASSFRSGRPDTQYF.

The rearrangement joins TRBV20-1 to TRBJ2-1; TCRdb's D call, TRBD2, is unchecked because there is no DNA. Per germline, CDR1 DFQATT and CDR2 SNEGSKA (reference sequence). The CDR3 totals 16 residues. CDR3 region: CSARDQSGRALYEQFF.

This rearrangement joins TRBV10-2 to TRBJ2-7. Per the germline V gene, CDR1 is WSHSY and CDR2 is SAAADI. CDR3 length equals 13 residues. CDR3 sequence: CASSVRLPYEQYF.

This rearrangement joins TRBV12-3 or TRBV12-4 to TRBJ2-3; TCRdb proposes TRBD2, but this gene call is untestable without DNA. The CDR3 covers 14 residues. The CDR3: CASSRDGHTDTQYF.

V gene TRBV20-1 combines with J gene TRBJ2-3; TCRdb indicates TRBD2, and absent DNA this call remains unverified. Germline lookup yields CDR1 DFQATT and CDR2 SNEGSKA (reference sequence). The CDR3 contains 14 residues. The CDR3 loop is CSGVSGRLTDTQYF.

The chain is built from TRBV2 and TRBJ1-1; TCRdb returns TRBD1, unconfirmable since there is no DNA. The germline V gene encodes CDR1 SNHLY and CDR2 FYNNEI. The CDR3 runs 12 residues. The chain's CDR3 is CASNWGVTEAFF.

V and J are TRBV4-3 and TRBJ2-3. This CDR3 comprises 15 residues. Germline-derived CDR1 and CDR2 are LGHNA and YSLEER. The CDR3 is CASSQDPASTDTQYF.

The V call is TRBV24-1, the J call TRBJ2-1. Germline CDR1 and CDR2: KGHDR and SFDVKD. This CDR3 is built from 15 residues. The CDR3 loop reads CATSDRGATYNEQFF.

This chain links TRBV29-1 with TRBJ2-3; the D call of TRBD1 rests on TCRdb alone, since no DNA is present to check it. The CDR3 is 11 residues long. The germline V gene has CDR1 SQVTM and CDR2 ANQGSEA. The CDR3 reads CSVVGENTQYF.